Shown below are 18 T cell receptor beta chains from a single sample sequenced in a study of cytomegalovirus exposure and HLA in healthy donors. Amplification used 60 Vbeta primers and 13 Jbeta primers. Measured with immunoSEQ multiplex PCR; TCRdb has only the in-frame clones, and not every one. Of 150,000 or so clones listed, around 80% were seen once; the top ten hold approximately 4%. Material: PBMCs. These receptor sequences come from a woman in her thirties or forties in good health and CMV-seronegative.

The V call is TRBV2, the J call TRBJ2-5, with 8 bases lining up with TRBD2. Germline-derived CDR1 and CDR2 are SNHLY and FYNNEI. V was pared by 6 bases and J by 3 bases, with 3 bases of the junction left unmatched. The CDR3 has 13 amino acids. The CDR3 sequence is CASSAGGEETQYF. The CDR3 DNA follows: TGTGCCAGCAGCGCGGGAGGCGAAGAGACCCAGTACTTC.

J is TRBJ2-5 and V is TRBV27, with TRBD2 matching over 9 bases. V was clipped by 5 bases and J by 3 bases; unmatched bases: 13. The CDR3 is made up of 17 amino acids. In germline, CDR1 is MNHEY, CDR2 SMNVEV (reference sequence). CDR3: CASSKSVRTSAEETQYF. The CDR3 DNA sequence: TGTGCCAGCAGTAAATCCGTTCGGACTAGCGCTGAAGAGACCCAGTACTTC.

This clone has more than one count but fewer than ten. CDR3: CASSPTEVGYTF. For the CDR3, the DNA is TGTGCCAGCAGCCCCACAGAAGTTGGCTACACCTTC. The chain links TRBV5-8 to TRBJ1-2; D remains ambiguous. This CDR3 comprises 12 residues. Trimming left V 4 bases short and J 7 bases short, with 11 bases between. Germline V gives CDR1 SGHTS, CDR2 YDEGEE.

V usage is TRBV2 and J usage is TRBJ1-1; D gene uncertain. This CDR3 has 13 amino acids. Germline V CDR1 and CDR2: SNHLY, FYNNEI. Trimming stripped 4 bases from V and 3 bases from J, with 9 bases between. The CDR3 DNA reads TGTGCCAGCAGTGTCGAGAGAGACACTGAAGCTTTCTTT. Protein: CASSVERDTEAFF.

This chain connects TRBV7-9 to TRBJ2-3; TRBD2 matches at 12 bases. This CDR3 contains 16 residues. V gave up 2 bases and J gave up 4 bases; unmatched junction bases: 4. Germline V gene data show CDR1 as SEHNR and CDR2 as FQNEAQ (reference sequence). CDR3 DNA sequence: TGTGCCAGCAGCTTAACTAGCGGGAGGCTGGCAGATACGCAGTATTTT. Translation: CASSLTSGRLADTQYF.

As for this clone: The junction differs from germline at one of its ends, possibly a read error. The V call is TRBV10-3, the J call TRBJ1-1; D is uncertain. The CDR3 is made up of 15 amino acids. Germline V gene sequence: CDR1 ENHRY, CDR2 SYGVKD. CDR3: CAISESHSGNAEAFF. In DNA form, the CDR3 reads TGTGCCATCAGTGAGTCCCATTCGGGGAACGCTGAAGCTTTCTTT.

This rearrangement joins TRBV5-4 to TRBJ1-2; D is uncertain. The CDR3 spans 14 residues. In germline, CDR1 is SGHNT, CDR2 YYREEE (reference sequence). V was trimmed by 0 bases and J by 6 bases, leaving 12 bases between them. CDR3 sequence: CASSLDTGINGYTF. In nucleotides, the CDR3 is TGTGCCAGCAGCTTGGATACGGGGATAAATGGCTACACCTTC.

This clone was counted once. CDR3 coding DNA: TGTGCCTGGAGTGGCCAATGGGAGCGGGTTAGCAATCAGCCCCAGCATTTT. This gives the protein CAWSGQWERVSNQPQHF. This sequence joins TRBV30 and TRBJ1-5, with D hard to call. The ends were cut back, 1 base at V and 0 bases at J, with 16 bases in the middle. Germline CDR1 reads GTSNPN; CDR2 reads SVGIG (reference sequence). CDR3 length equals 17 residues.

This clone has only one observation. The gene calls are TRBV25-1 and TRBJ2-6; 11 bases are a match to TRBD1. Germline V gene lookup returns CDR1 MGHDK and CDR2 SYGVNS. This CDR3 is 18 amino acids long. The J segment lost 2 bases and the V segment lost 4 bases, leaving 7 bases of the junction unmatched. CDR3 sequence (DNA): TGTGCCAGCAGTGGTAGGGGACAGGGGGAAACTGGGGCCAACGTCCTGACTTTC. Amino acids: CASSGRGQGETGANVLTF.

This chain links TRBV5-1 with TRBJ1-5; 9 bases fit TRBD1. CDR3 length equals 16 residues. Looked up from germline, CDR1 is SGHRS and CDR2 is YFSETQ. V lost 1 base, J lost 4 bases, and 6 bases stayed unmatched. The CDR3 sequence is CASSLTPGTGNQPQHF. CDR3 nucleotide sequence: TGCGCCAGCAGCTTGACTCCCGGGACAGGGAATCAGCCCCAGCATTTT.

Concerning this clone: One end of the junction is discordant with germline, which a read error may explain. The chain is built from TRBV19 and TRBJ1-2; the D is unclear. CDR1 LNHDA and CDR2 SQIVND come from the germline V gene (reference sequence). The CDR3 covers 14 residues. The CDR3 sequence: CASGIDTVNYGYTF. In DNA, the CDR3 is TGTGCCAGTGGTATTGACACAGTCAACTATGGCTACACCTTC.

V is TRBV9 and J is TRBJ1-1; a weak D match, TRBD1 (6 bases). Trimming removed 4 bases from V and 0 bases from J, with 13 bases in between. The CDR3 loop spans 15 amino acids. Germline V gene lookup returns CDR1 SGDLS and CDR2 YYNGEE. This chain's CDR3 is CASSLRQALNTEAFF. In DNA form, the CDR3 reads TGTGCCAGCAGCCTTAGACAGGCATTGAACACTGAAGCTTTCTTT. The whole variable domain, filled in from reference TRBV9 and TRBJ1-1, reads DSGVTQTPKHLITATGQRVTLRCSPRSGDLSVYWYQQSLDQGLQFLIQYYNGEERAKGNILERFSAQQFPDLHSELNLSSLELGDSALYFCASSLRQALNTEAFFGQGTRLTVV.

This clone was observed a single time. V and J are TRBV5-1 and TRBJ2-4; weak D call: TRBD1 (6 bases). This CDR3 comprises 18 residues. CDR1 is SGHRS, CDR2 YFSETQ, per germline. Trimming cost V 4 bases and J 0 bases, with 20 bases left between them. Here the CDR3 reads CASSPQGSLHLAKNIQYF. DNA for the CDR3: TGCGCCAGCAGCCCCCAGGGGTCCCTTCATTTAGCCAAAAACATTCAGTACTTC.

The rearrangement links TRBV29-1 to TRBJ1-1; TRBD1 matches 7 bases. This CDR3 has 13 amino acids. Germline V gene data show CDR1 as SQVTM and CDR2 as ANQGSEA. The V gene end was trimmed by 7 bases and the J gene end by 4 bases; junction bases not matched to a gene: 9. CDR3 sequence: CSGRTGTGTEAFF. CDR3 DNA sequence: TGCAGCGGAAGGACAGGCACCGGCACTGAAGCTTTCTTT.

V and J are TRBV28 and TRBJ2-7, with 9 bases that match TRBD1. Germline CDR1 is MDHEN and CDR2 is SYDVKM. The J segment lost 5 bases and the V segment lost 2 bases, leaving 19 bases of the junction unmatched. This CDR3 is 19 amino acids long. The CDR3 nucleotides are TGTGCCAGCAGTTTAGAGAGAGTTGAGACAGGGGGACTTTCGGACGAGCAGTACTTC. Encoded protein: CASSLERVETGGLSDEQYF.

The V gene is TRBV6-6, the J gene TRBJ1-4; TRBD1 matches 8 bases. CDR1 is MNHNY and CDR2 is SVGAGI in the germline V gene (reference sequence). The V segment lost 2 bases and the J segment 6 bases; nucleotides outside the gene matches: 8. The length of the CDR3 is 16 residues. CDR3 nucleotide sequence: TGTGCCAGCAGTTACCCCGACAGGGGAGAGGATGAAAAACTGTTTTTT. Translation: CASSYPDRGEDEKLFF.

This clone was picked up a small number of times. The rearrangement links TRBV10-3 to TRBJ2-3; 10 bases map to TRBD2. J was trimmed by 2 bases and V by 4 bases; bases with no gene match: 6. This CDR3 contains 16 residues. Germline values: CDR1 ENHRY, CDR2 SYGVKD. As DNA, the CDR3 is TGTGCCATCAGTGTAGGGCTAGCGGGAGACACAGATACGCAGTATTTT. Protein: CAISVGLAGDTDTQYF.

V and J are TRBV7-8 and TRBJ1-5; tentative D call: TRBD1 (5 bases). Germline assignment: CDR1 SGHVS and CDR2 FQNEAQ. V was shortened by 1 base and J by 7 bases, with 17 bases between the two germline ends. The CDR3 extends over 16 amino acids. CDR3 sequence: CASSLGSRKGNQPQHF. In nucleotides, the CDR3 is TGTGCCAGCAGCTTAGGGTCCCGAAAGGGGAACCAGCCCCAGCATTTT.